What follows is one TCR beta chain and its context. The antigen remains undetermined. The entry originates in a study of blood T cells in healthy people across ages. General study points: Diversity of TCR beta correlated strongly with naive T cell percentage.

This CDR3 has 14 amino acids. The V end was cut by 6 bases, the J end by 4 bases, with 13 bases between. Germline lookup yields CDR1 MNHEY and CDR2 SVGAGI. The authors ran a second PCR of 7 to 11 cycles using a sample-barcoded 5' primer and a J-beta primer mix. TCRdb redid the calling of the 5' RACE reads with MiXCR, one entry per CDR3 protein. The repertoire consists of approximately 800,000 distinct CDR3 sequences, with about three fifths occurring once and the leading ten covering 22%. The clonotype originates from a man aged 25-40 years in good health. J is TRBJ1-5 and V is TRBV6-5, with a weak D call TRBD1 (5 bases). The sample consisted of blood. The CDR3 DNA reads as TGTGCCAGCAGGAGACACCGGGGGAATCAGCCCCAGCATTTT. Translation: CASRRHRGNQPQHF.